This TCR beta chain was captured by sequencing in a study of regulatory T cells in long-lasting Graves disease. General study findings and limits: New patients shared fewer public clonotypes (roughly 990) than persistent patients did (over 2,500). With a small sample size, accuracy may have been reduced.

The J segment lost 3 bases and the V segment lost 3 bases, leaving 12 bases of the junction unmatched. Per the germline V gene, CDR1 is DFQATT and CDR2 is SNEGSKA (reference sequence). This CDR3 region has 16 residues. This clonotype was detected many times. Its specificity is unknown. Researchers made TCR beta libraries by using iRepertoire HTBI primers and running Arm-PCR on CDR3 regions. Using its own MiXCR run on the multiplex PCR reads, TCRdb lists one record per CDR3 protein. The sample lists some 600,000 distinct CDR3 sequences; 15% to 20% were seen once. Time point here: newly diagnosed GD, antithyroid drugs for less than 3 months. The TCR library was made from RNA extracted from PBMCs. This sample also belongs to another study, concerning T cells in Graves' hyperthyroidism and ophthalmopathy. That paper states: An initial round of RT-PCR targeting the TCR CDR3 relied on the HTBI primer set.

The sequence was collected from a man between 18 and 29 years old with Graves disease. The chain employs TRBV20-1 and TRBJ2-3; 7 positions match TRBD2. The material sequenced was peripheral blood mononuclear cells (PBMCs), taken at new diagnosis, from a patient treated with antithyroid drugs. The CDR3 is CSASLAGDRGTDTQYF. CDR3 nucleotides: TGCAGTGCTAGTTTGGCGGGGGACCGGGGGACAGATACGCAGTATTTT.